In this sample, the clone carrying this T cell receptor beta chain turned up many times. Its antigen is still unknown. Cells are PBMCs isolated from roughly 9.3 ml of fresh blood. TCR beta CDR3 regions were amplified from RNA transcripts. The HTBI primer set drove a first-round RT-PCR of the TCR CDR3. TCRdb analysed the multiplex PCR reads with MiXCR anew, one entry per CDR3 protein. The sample carries around 290,000 distinct CDR3 sequences, 10% to 15% recorded once. The data are from a study of T cells in Graves' hyperthyroidism and ophthalmopathy. The CDR3 covers 12 residues. Trimming cost V 7 bases and J 7 bases; bases outside gene matches: 5. CDR1 is MDHEN and CDR2 is SYDVKM in the germline V gene. Findings and caveats of the study: The model predicted ophthalmopathy a median roughly six months before onset. Blood also carried most thyroid clonotypes expanded above 0.001.

The chain has TRBV28 and TRBJ1-1; 8 positions agree with TRBD1. The sequencing sample was made of blood. The receptor comes from a woman in her twenties or thirties with Graves' hyperthyroidism that later progressed to Graves' ophthalmopathy. This chain's CDR3 is CASNVDRGEAFF. CDR3 in DNA: TGTGCCAGCAACGTTGACAGGGGTGAAGCTTTCTTT.